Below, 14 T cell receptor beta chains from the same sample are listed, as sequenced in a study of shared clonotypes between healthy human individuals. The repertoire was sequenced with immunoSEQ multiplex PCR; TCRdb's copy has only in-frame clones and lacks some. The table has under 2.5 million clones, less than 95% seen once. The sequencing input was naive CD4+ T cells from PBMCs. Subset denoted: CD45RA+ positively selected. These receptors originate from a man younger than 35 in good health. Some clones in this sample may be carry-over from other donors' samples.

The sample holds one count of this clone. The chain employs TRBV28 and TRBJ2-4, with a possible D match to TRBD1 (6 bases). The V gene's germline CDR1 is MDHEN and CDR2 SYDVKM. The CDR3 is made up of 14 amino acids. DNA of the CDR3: TGTGTTCAACCGGGACAACTAGCCAAAAACATTCAGTACTTC. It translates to CVQPGQLAKNIQYF. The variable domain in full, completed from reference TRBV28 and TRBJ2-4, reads DVKVTQSSRYLVKRTGEKVFLECVQDMDHENMFWYRQDPGLGLRLIYFSYDVKMKEKGDIPEGYSVSREKKERFSLILESASTNQTSMYLCVQPGQLAKNIQYFGAGTRLSVL.

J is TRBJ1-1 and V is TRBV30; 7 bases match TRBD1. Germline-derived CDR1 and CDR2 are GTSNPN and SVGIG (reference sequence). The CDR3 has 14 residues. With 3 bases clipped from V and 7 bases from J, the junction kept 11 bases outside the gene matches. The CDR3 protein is CAWRGYRGKGEAFF. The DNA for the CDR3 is TGTGCCTGGAGGGGATACAGGGGAAAGGGTGAAGCTTTCTTT.

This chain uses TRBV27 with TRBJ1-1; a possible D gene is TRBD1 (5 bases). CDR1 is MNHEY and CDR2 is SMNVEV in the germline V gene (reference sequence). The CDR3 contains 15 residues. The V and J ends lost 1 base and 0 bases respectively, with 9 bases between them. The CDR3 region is CASSLFGHMNTEAFF. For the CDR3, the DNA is TGTGCCAGCAGTTTATTTGGACACATGAACACTGAAGCTTTCTTT.

The CDR3 DNA is TGTGCCATCAGTGAGTCGGTTAGAGCTAGCGGTCTTATGACGGAGCAGTACTTC. It specifies CAISESVRASGLMTEQYF. The chain uses TRBV10-3 and TRBJ2-7; TRBD2 agrees at 7 bases. This CDR3 has 18 amino acids. The ends lost 0 bases at V and 7 bases at J; junction bases unmatched: 18. The germline CDR1 and CDR2 sequences are ENHRY and SYGVKD.

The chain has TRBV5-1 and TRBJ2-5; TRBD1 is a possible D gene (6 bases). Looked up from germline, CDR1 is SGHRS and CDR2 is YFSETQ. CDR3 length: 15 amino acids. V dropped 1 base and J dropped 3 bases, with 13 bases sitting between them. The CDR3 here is CASSLSGTREETQYF. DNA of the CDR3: TGCGCCAGCAGCTTGTCTGGGACAAGGGAAGAGACCCAGTACTTC.

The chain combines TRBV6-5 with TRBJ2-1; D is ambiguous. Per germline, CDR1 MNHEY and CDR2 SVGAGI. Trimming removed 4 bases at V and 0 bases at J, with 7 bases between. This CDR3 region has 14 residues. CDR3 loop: CASSLANSYNEQFF. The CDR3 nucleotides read TGTGCCAGCAGTTTAGCAAACTCCTACAATGAGCAGTTCTTC.

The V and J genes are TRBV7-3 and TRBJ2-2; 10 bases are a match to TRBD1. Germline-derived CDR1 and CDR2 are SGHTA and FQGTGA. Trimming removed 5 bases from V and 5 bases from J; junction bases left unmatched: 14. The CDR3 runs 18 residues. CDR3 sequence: CASSLKPGQGQWTGELFF. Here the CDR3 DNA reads TGTGCCAGCAGCCTAAAGCCGGGACAGGGGCAGTGGACCGGGGAGCTGTTTTTT.

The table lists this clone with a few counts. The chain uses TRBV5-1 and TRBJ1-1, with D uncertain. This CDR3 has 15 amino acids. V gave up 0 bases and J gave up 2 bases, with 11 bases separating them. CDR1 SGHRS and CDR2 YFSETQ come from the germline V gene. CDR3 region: CASSLELPGNTEAFF. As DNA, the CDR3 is TGCGCCAGCAGCTTGGAACTCCCGGGAAACACTGAAGCTTTCTTT.

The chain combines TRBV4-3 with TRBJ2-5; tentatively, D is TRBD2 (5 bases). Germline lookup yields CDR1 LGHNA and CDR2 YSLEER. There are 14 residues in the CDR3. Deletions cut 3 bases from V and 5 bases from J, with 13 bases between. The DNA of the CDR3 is TGCGCCAGCAGCCACACCCGGGATAGGGAGACCCAGTACTTC. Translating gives CASSHTRDRETQYF.

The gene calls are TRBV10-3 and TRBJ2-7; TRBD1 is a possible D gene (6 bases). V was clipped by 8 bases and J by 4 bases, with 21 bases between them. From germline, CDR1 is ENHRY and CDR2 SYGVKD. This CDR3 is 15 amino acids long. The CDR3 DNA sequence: TGTGCCATCCAAGTGGTACAGGGTGGAACGTACGAGCAGTACTTC. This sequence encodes CAIQVVQGGTYEQYF.

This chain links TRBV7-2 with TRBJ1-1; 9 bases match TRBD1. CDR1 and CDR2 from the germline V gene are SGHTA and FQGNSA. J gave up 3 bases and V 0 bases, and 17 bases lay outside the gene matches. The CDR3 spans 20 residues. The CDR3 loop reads CASSLAQTLNRGLPDTEAFF. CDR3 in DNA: TGTGCCAGCAGCTTAGCTCAAACCTTAAACAGGGGGCTTCCTGACACTGAAGCTTTCTTT.

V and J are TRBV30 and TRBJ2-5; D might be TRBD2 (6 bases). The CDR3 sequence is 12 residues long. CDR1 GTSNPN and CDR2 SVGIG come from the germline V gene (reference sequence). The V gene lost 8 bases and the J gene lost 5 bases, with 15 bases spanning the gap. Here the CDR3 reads CARGLRGETQYF. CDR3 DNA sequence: TGTGCCAGGGGACTCCGAGGGGAGACCCAGTACTTC.

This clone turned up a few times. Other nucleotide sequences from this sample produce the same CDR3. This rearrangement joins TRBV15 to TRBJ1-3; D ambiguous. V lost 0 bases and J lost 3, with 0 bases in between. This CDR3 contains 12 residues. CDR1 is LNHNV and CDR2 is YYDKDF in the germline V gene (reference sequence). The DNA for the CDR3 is TGTGCCACCAGCAGAGATGGAAACACCATATATTTT. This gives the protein CATSRDGNTIYF. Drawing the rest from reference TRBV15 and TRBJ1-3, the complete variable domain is DAMVIQNPRYQVTQFGKPVTLSCSQTLNHNVMYWYQQKSSQAPKLLFHYYDKDFNNEADTPDNFQSRRPNTSFCFLDIRSPGLGDTAMYLCATSRDGNTIYFGEGSWLTVV.

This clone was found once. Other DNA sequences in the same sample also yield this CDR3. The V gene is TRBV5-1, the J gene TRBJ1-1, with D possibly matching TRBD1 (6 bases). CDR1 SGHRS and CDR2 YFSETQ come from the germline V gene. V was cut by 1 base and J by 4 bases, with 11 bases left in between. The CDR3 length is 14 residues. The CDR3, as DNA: TGCGCCAGCAGCTTGACGGGGGGCGCCACTGAAGCTTTCTTT. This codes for CASSLTGGATEAFF.